Listed below are T cell receptor beta chains from one sample, sequenced in a study of T cell repertoires and HLA-DP antigens. Repertoires were generated with immunoSEQ multiplex PCR, while TCRdb's copy carries only in-frame clones and drops some. The sample has a few thousand clones, 76% seen once. Input material: CD137- CD4+ T cells from cultured PBMCs. The receptors here all came from a woman aged 18 to 35 in good health and CMV-seronegative. Each CDR3 is given with its conserved first and last residue. Each record gives: CDR3 length, V gene, D gene, J gene, clone size, CDR3 protein, CDR3 DNA. A D gene is named only where the DNA matches it firmly. Only some rows state a clone size, as once, few, many or a class for expanded clones.

14	TRBV18	NA	TRBJ1-1	NA	CASSPTQEGTEAFF	TGTGCCAGCTCACCGACACAGGAAGGGACTGAAGCTTTCTTT
12	TRBV28	NA	TRBJ2-1	NA	CASSQAPRAQFF	TGTGCCAGCAGTCAAGCTCCTAGGGCGCAGTTCTTC
14	TRBV7-2	NA	TRBJ1-5	NA	CASSLKSSNQPQHF	TGTGCCAGCAGCTTGAAAAGTTCCAATCAGCCCCAGCATTTT
14	TRBV28	NA	TRBJ1-4	NA	CASSQGAINEKLFF	TGTGCCAGCAGTCAGGGTGCCATAAATGAAAAACTGTTTTTT
14	TRBV11-2	NA	TRBJ2-1	NA	CASKAGGSYNEQFF	TGTGCCAGCAAGGCTGGCGGCTCCTACAATGAGCAGTTCTTC
13	TRBV7-8	NA	TRBJ2-5	NA	CASSLTREETQYF	TGTGCCAGCAGCCTCACTAGGGAGGAGACCCAGTACTTC
12	TRBV7-2	NA	TRBJ2-1	few	CASSLRANEQFF	TGTGCCAGCAGCTTACGCGCGAATGAGCAGTTCTTC
14	TRBV27	NA	TRBJ1-1	NA	CASSFSEGHTEAFF	TGTGCCAGCAGTTTTTCAGAGGGGCACACTGAAGCTTTCTTT
12	TRBV29-1	TRBD2	TRBJ2-1	NA	CSVETGLEEQFF	TGCAGCGTTGAGACGGGACTAGAGGAGCAGTTCTTC
15	TRBV7-9	TRBD1	TRBJ2-7	NA	CASSLGGTGGHEQYF	TGTGCCAGCAGCTTAGGCGGGACAGGGGGCCACGAGCAGTACTTC
14	TRBV6-5	NA	TRBJ1-3	few	CASSYRVSGNTIYF	TGTGCCAGCAGTTACAGGGTCTCTGGAAACACCATATATTTT
14	TRBV5-1	TRBD1	TRBJ1-1	NA	CASSARDRGTEAFF	TGCGCCAGCAGCGCCCGGGACAGGGGCACTGAAGCTTTCTTT
15	TRBV27	TRBD2	TRBJ2-7	NA	CASSLSGRGSYEQYF	TGTGCCAGCAGTTTGAGCGGGAGGGGATCCTACGAGCAGTACTTC
14	TRBV5-1	NA	TRBJ1-1	few	CASSPWGLNTEAFF	TGCGCCAGCAGCCCGTGGGGGCTGAACACTGAAGCTTTCTTT
11	TRBV20-1	NA	TRBJ2-7	NA	CSADRNYEQYF	TGCAGTGCCGACAGAAACTACGAGCAGTACTTC
16	TRBV7-3	TRBD1	TRBJ1-6	NA	CASSIRDSSLNSPLHF	TGTGCCAGCAGCATTAGGGACAGCTCTCTTAATTCACCCCTCCACTTT
14	TRBV7-2	NA	TRBJ2-2	NA	CASSLVEFAGELFF	TGTGCCAGCAGCTTAGTGGAGTTCGCCGGGGAGCTGTTTTTT
14	TRBV27	NA	TRBJ1-5	NA	CASSFQAVNQPQHF	TGTGCCAGCAGTTTCCAGGCGGTTAATCAGCCCCAGCATTTT
16	TRBV25-1	TRBD1	TRBJ1-5	NA	CASSECGTGGNQPQHF	TGTGCCAGCAGTGAGTGCGGGACAGGAGGCAATCAGCCCCAGCATTTT
15	TRBV9	NA	TRBJ2-5	NA	CASSVTPAGRETQYF	TGTGCCAGCAGTGTAACCCCTGCGGGACGAGAGACCCAGTACTTC
15	TRBV5-1	TRBD2	TRBJ2-3	NA	CASSWTSGGALTQYF	TGCGCCAGCAGCTGGACTAGCGGGGGGGCCCTTACGCAGTATTTT
14	TRBV30	NA	TRBJ1-5	NA	CAWSYGPGNQPQHF	TGTGCCTGGAGTTATGGTCCCGGCAATCAGCCCCAGCATTTT
16	TRBV18	NA	TRBJ1-2	NA	CASSPPVVRVHYGYTF	TGTGCCAGCTCACCCCCTGTGGTCAGGGTCCACTATGGCTACACCTTC
16	TRBV18	TRBD2	TRBJ2-3	NA	CASSPSRRGSTDTQYF	TGTGCCAGCTCACCAAGTCGGCGGGGGAGCACAGATACGCAGTATTTT
15	TRBV18	NA	TRBJ2-5	NA	CASSPVGDPGGPQYF	TGTGCCAGCTCCCCGGTAGGGGACCCCGGAGGTCCCCAGTACTTC
15	TRBV7-9	NA	TRBJ1-4	NA	CASSGGQTLNEKLFF	TGTGCCAGCAGCGGAGGACAGACTCTTAATGAAAAACTGTTTTTT
15	TRBV5-6	TRBD1	TRBJ1-2	NA	CASSLVAGGARGYTF	TGTGCCAGCAGCTTGGTTGCAGGGGGCGCGCGTGGCTACACCTTC
15	TRBV5-1	NA	TRBJ2-1	NA	CASSLAGGTYNEQFF	TGCGCCAGCAGCTTGGCCGGTGGGACGTACAATGAGCAGTTCTTC
14	TRBV7-3	NA	TRBJ1-5	NA	CASSLESFNQPQHF	TGTGCCAGCAGCTTAGAATCCTTTAATCAGCCCCAGCATTTT
18	TRBV7-9	TRBD1	TRBJ2-6	NA	CASSKRQGRASGANVLTF	TGTGCCAGCAGCAAGAGACAGGGAAGAGCCTCTGGGGCCAACGTCCTGACTTTC
19	TRBV11-2	NA	TRBJ1-2	NA	CASSLDRRKERGGSYGYTF	TGTGCCAGCAGCTTAGATCGGAGAAAGGAAAGGGGCGGCAGCTATGGCTACACCTTC
18	TRBV15	TRBD1	TRBJ1-4	NA	CATSGLRGQQGVGEKLFF	TGTGCCACCAGCGGATTACGAGGCCAACAGGGGGTCGGTGAAAAACTGTTTTTT
17	TRBV5-5	TRBD2	TRBJ2-7	NA	CASSAGLAGYQTYEQYF	TGTGCCAGCAGCGCGGGACTAGCGGGATACCAGACCTACGAGCAGTACTTC
17	TRBV9	NA	TRBJ1-3	NA	CASSVAKLGVSGNTIYF	TGTGCCAGCAGCGTAGCTAAATTGGGGGTCTCTGGAAACACCATATATTTT
17	TRBV18	TRBD2	TRBJ2-4	NA	CASSQNVGLAGKNIQYF	TGTGCCAGCTCTCAAAACGTAGGTCTAGCGGGCAAAAACATTCAGTACTTC
17	TRBV23-1	TRBD2	TRBJ2-5	NA	CASSPMSGGPKQETQYF	TGCGCCAGCAGTCCGATGAGCGGGGGGCCAAAACAAGAGACCCAGTACTTC
14	TRBV25-1	NA	TRBJ2-2	NA	CASTSVRGTGELFF	TGTGCCAGCACCTCCGTGAGGGGCACCGGGGAGCTGTTTTTT
16	TRBV28	NA	TRBJ1-4	NA	CASSFRARVQDEKLFF	NA
15	TRBV25-1	NA	TRBJ1-6	NA	CASSGLLGGSSPLHF	TGTGCCAGCAGTGGCCTATTAGGAGGGAGTTCACCCCTCCACTTT
17	TRBV28	NA	TRBJ1-3	NA	CASSHGGNSLSRNTIYF	TGTGCCAGCAGCCATGGGGGGAATAGCCTCTCTAGAAACACCATATATTTT
15	TRBV5-8	NA	TRBJ2-3	NA	CASSLGRGFTDTQYF	TGTGCCAGCAGCTTGGGCAGGGGCTTCACAGATACGCAGTATTTT
13	TRBV7-8	NA	TRBJ2-3	NA	CASSQSLGGAQYF	TGTGCCAGCAGCCAGTCCTTAGGGGGGGCGCAGTATTTT
13	TRBV19	NA	TRBJ2-5	NA	CASSGGVFETQYF	TGTGCCAGTAGTGGAGGGGTATTCGAGACCCAGTACTTC
15	TRBV9	NA	TRBJ1-1	large	CASSVDPRRVTEAFF	TGTGCCAGCAGCGTAGATCCGAGGAGGGTCACTGAAGCTTTCTTT
14	TRBV11-3	NA	TRBJ1-4	NA	CASSSQRGGEKLFF	TGTGCCAGCAGTTCACAGAGGGGGGGGGAAAAACTGTTTTTT
15	TRBV7-9	NA	TRBJ1-2	few	CASSLGRDSIYGYTF	TGTGCCAGCAGCTTAGGAAGGGACTCGATCTATGGCTACACCTTC
12	TRBV10-3	NA	TRBJ1-2	NA	CAIKRSDYGYTF	TGTGCCATCAAAAGAAGTGACTATGGCTACACCTTC
13	TRBV5-4	NA	TRBJ2-5	medium-sized	CASSPEARETQYF	TGTGCCAGCAGCCCTGAGGCGCGAGAGACCCAGTACTTC
14	TRBV2	NA	TRBJ2-3	NA	CASSLRMGTDTQYF	TGTGCCAGCAGTCTACGGATGGGGACAGATACGCAGTATTTT
12	TRBV5-1	NA	TRBJ2-7	once	CASSLGGDEQYF	TGCGCCAGCAGCTTGGGGGGTGACGAGCAGTACTTC
16	TRBV28	NA	TRBJ1-1	NA	CASIEGGARRSTEAFF	TGTGCCAGCATCGAGGGAGGGGCCCGGCGTAGCACTGAAGCTTTCTTT
16	TRBV11-2	NA	TRBJ1-2	once	CASRAVRGRGNYGYTF	TGTGCCAGCAGAGCCGTGAGGGGCCGGGGGAACTATGGCTACACCTTC
16	TRBV6-6	NA	TRBJ1-5	NA	CASSTYDRVSNQPQHF	TGTGCCAGCAGTACCTACGATCGGGTAAGCAATCAGCCCCAGCATTTT
13	TRBV19	NA	TRBJ1-3	few	CASRAASGNTIYF	TGTGCCAGCCGGGCCGCCTCTGGAAACACCATATATTTT
14	TRBV9	TRBD1	TRBJ1-2	NA	CASSARTGPESYTF	TGTGCCAGCAGCGCTAGGACAGGCCCCGAGAGCTACACCTTC
14	TRBV2	NA	TRBJ1-1	NA	CASKKEFSGTEAFF	TGTGCCAGCAAAAAAGAATTTTCGGGGACTGAAGCTTTCTTT
13	TRBV5-4	NA	TRBJ1-4	NA	CASSLQGIEKLFF	TGTGCCAGCAGCTTGCAGGGGATTGAGAAACTGTTTTTT
13	TRBV18	NA	TRBJ2-3	few	CASSPEFTDTQYF	TGTGCCAGCTCACCGGAGTTCACAGATACGCAGTATTTT
13	TRBV23-1	NA	TRBJ1-1	NA	CATPSEMNTEAFF	TGCGCCACCCCGAGCGAAATGAACACTGAAGCTTTCTTT
12	TRBV2	NA	TRBJ2-5	once	CASTTNQETQYF	TGTGCCAGCACGACGAACCAAGAGACCCAGTACTTC